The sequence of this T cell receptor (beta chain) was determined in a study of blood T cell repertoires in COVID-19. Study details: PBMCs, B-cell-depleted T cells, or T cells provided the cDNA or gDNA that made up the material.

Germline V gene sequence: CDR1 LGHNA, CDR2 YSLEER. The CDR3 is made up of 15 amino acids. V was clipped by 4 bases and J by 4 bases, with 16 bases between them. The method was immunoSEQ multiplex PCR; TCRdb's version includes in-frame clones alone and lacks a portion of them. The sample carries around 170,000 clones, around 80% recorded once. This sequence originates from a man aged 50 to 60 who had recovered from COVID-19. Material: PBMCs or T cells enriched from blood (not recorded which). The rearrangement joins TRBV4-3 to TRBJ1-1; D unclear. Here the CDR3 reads CASSPEAHRSTEAFF. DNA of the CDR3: TGCGCCAGCAGCCCTGAGGCGCATAGGAGCACTGAAGCTTTCTTT.